The rows below give T cell receptor beta chains drawn from one sample of a study of blood T cells in healthy people across ages. TCRdb itself ran the 5' RACE reads through MiXCR, one entry per CDR3 protein. The table has about 640,000 distinct CDR3 sequences, roughly 43% seen once. Sequenced material: blood. These receptors were taken from a man at least 80 years old in good health. Both conserved end residues are part of each CDR3. D genes are given only for firm matches. The size entry is marked missing in some rows and otherwise reads once, few, many or a size class.

clone_size j_call d_call v_call cdr3_nt cdr3_aa
- TRBJ1-4 - TRBV7-6 TGTGCCAGCAGCTTATTAAGCTTTGCAGGAACCGCAACTAATGAAAAACTGTTTTTT CASSLLSFAGTATNEKLFF
- TRBJ2-5 - TRBV20-1 TGCAGTGCTAGAGATCTTGGGGGCGCGGAGACCCAGTACTTC CSARDLGGAETQYF
once TRBJ2-2 - TRBV28 TGTGCCAGCAGTTTTGGTGGGACCGGGGAGCTGTTTTTT CASSFGGTGELFF
few TRBJ2-3 TRBD2 TRBV2 TGTGCCAGCCAAGCCCCTAGCGGGGGGGGCACAGATACGCAGTATTTT CASQAPSGGGTDTQYF
few TRBJ2-7 - TRBV4-2 TGTGCCAGCAGCCAAGATCGGGGTTGGGGCGAGCAGTACTTC CASSQDRGWGEQYF
few TRBJ2-1 TRBD2 TRBV20-1 TGCAGTGCTAGAGATCTGACTAGCGGGAGTAGCTCCTACAATGAGCAGTTCTTC CSARDLTSGSSSYNEQFF
- TRBJ2-1 - TRBV12-3/TRBV12-4 TGTGCCAGCAGTCGGGACTTAGGGAATGAGCAGTTCTTC CASSRDLGNEQFF
few TRBJ2-1 TRBD2 TRBV29-1 TGCAGCGCCTCCGGGGGGGCCCAAATCTCCTACAATGAGCAGTTCTTC CSASGGAQISYNEQFF
few TRBJ2-7 TRBD2 TRBV29-1 TGCAGCGTTGGTGACAGACGAATGACTAGCGGGAGACTGTACGAGCAGTACTTC CSVGDRRMTSGRLYEQYF
- TRBJ2-5 TRBD2 TRBV4-3 TGCGCCAGCAGCCGGGAGACTAGCGGTCAAGGGACCCAGTACTTC CASSRETSGQGTQYF
few TRBJ2-3 - TRBV7-2 TGTGCCAGCAGCTTATCCACGACTCCCTCTACGCAGTATTTT CASSLSTTPSTQYF
few TRBJ2-3 TRBD2 TRBV5-1 TGCGCCAGCAGCTTGGGTAGTAGCGGGAGATCGGGGGATACGCAGTATTTT CASSLGSSGRSGDTQYF
- TRBJ1-2 - TRBV5-1 TGCGCCAGCAGCGAAGACGGAGCGTATGGCTACACCTTC CASSEDGAYGYTF
- TRBJ2-3 TRBD2 TRBV7-2 TGTGCCAGCAGCTTAGTCGTTCGGGGGGGCAGCACAGATACGCAGTATTTT CASSLVVRGGSTDTQYF
many TRBJ2-7 - TRBV20-1 TGCAGTGCTAGAGACCCCGCGGCAGGGCGAATCTACGAGCAGTACTTC CSARDPAAGRIYEQYF
- TRBJ1-4 - TRBV5-5 TGTGCCAGCAGCTTGGGCCCAGGGACGGGGAATGAAAAACTGTTTTTT CASSLGPGTGNEKLFF
once TRBJ2-2 - TRBV6-1 TGTGCCAGCAGTGAGGGTTCATCCACCGGGGAGCTGTTTTTT CASSEGSSTGELFF
- TRBJ2-7 TRBD2 TRBV6-2/TRBV6-3 TGTGCCAGCAGTCGGACTAGCGAGGGGTACGAGCAGTACTTC CASSRTSEGYEQYF
- TRBJ1-4 - TRBV14 TGTGCCAGCAGCCGGGCGCCTAATGAAAAACTGTTTTTT CASSRAPNEKLFF
few TRBJ2-5 TRBD1 TRBV20-1 TGCAGTGCTAGAGCCCCCCGACAGGGGCAGATCGAGACCCAGTACTTC CSARAPRQGQIETQYF
- TRBJ1-1 - TRBV20-1 TGCAGTGCTAGTAGGGCCGAAGCTTTCTTT CSASRAEAFF
- TRBJ1-2 - TRBV7-3 TGTGCCAGCAGCCCCAACAGGGATACGAACTATGGCCACACCTTC CASSPNRDTNYGHTF
few TRBJ2-5 TRBD2 TRBV6-5 TGTGCCAGCAGTTACTCGACGTCCCCCGGGACTAGCGGGAGGGAGACCCAGTACTTC CASSYSTSPGTSGRETQYF
few TRBJ2-7 - TRBV15 TGTGCCACCAGCAGAGACTCTTCGCAGGGCCACGAGCAGTACTTC CATSRDSSQGHEQYF
- TRBJ1-1 - TRBV28 TGTGCCAGCAGATCGGGGGCCACTGAAGCTTTCTTT CASRSGATEAFF
few TRBJ1-1 - TRBV20-1 TGCAGTGCTTCTTCGAACACCCTAGGGGCTGAAGCTTTCTTT CSASSNTLGAEAFF
- TRBJ2-2 TRBD1 TRBV6-2/TRBV6-3 TGTGCCAGCAGTTATGGACCGGGTCGGACAGGGTTCCGGGGCGGGGAGCTGTTTTTT CASSYGPGRTGFRGGELFF
once TRBJ2-2 TRBD2 TRBV4-2 TGTGCCAGCAGCCAGGACGGGAGGTCAAACACCGGGGAGCTGTTTTTT CASSQDGRSNTGELFF
- TRBJ2-6 TRBD1 TRBV3-1 TGTGCCAGCAGCCGACAGGGGGCCAGCTCTGGGGCCAACGTCCCGACTTTC CASSRQGASSGANVPTF
- TRBJ2-7 - TRBV5-1 TGCGCCAGCAGCTTGGGGGCGGGAAACACCTACGAGCAGTACTTC CASSLGAGNTYEQYF
- TRBJ2-7 - TRBV30 TGTGCCTGGAGTGAGGGGCAGACCTACGAGCAGTACTTC CAWSEGQTYEQYF